A single sample is the source of the 30 T cell receptor beta chains below, sequenced in a study of blood T cell repertoires in COVID-19. Libraries were prepared by immunoSEQ multiplex PCR; TCRdb keeps only in-frame clonotypes and omits some of them. The top ten clones hold 5.2% of a sample with 150,000 to 200,000 clones, approximately 88% of them seen once. The sample taken for sequencing was PBMCs or T cells enriched from blood (not recorded which). The source of these receptors is a man between 65 and 85 years old who had been exposed to COVID-19.

This clone has only one observation. The chain combines TRBV7-9 with TRBJ1-2, with 7 bases identical to TRBD1. CDR1 SEHNR and CDR2 FQNEAQ come from the germline V gene (reference sequence). J was trimmed by 6 bases and V by 4 bases; bases with no gene match: 14. There are 16 residues in the CDR3. The CDR3 DNA sequence: TGTGCCAGCAGCTCATATCGCTCCGGGACAGATAATGGCTACACCTTC. Translation gives CASSSYRSGTDNGYTF.

The chain has TRBV9 and TRBJ1-2, with 8 bases lining up with TRBD1. The J segment lost 1 base and the V segment lost 5 bases, leaving 4 bases of the junction unmatched. This CDR3 comprises 14 residues. Germline values: CDR1 SGDLS, CDR2 YYNGEE. The CDR3 loop is CASRPTGGNYGYTF. As DNA, the CDR3 is TGTGCCAGCAGGCCCACAGGGGGTAACTATGGCTACACCTTC.

The genes are TRBV5-1 and TRBJ2-2; D perhaps matches TRBD1 (6 bases). The ends were cut back, 6 bases at V and 0 bases at J, with 12 bases in the middle. CDR3 length: 15 amino acids. CDR1 is SGHRS, CDR2 YFSETQ, per germline. The CDR3 region has the DNA TGCGCCAGCAATAACGGACAGACGAACACCGGGGAGCTGTTTTTT. It is translated as CASNNGQTNTGELFF.

The rearrangement joins TRBV21-1 to TRBJ1-5; TRBD1 was called by the table and not checked on the DNA. TRBV21-1 is assigned pseudogene status. CDR3 length: 17 amino acids. The CDR3 protein is CASTTGQGGNSNQPQHF. In nucleotides, the CDR3 is TGTGCCAGCACAACGGGACAGGGAGGAAATAGCAATCAGCCCCAGCATTTT.

The chain is built from TRBV4-3 and TRBJ2-1; TRBD1 is a possible D gene (6 bases). Germline values: CDR1 LGHNA, CDR2 YSLEER. The CDR3 totals 13 residues. V lost 9 bases, J lost 7 bases, and 16 bases lay in between. CDR3 region: CASRNRGGNEQFF. The CDR3 DNA reads TGCGCCAGTAGAAACCGAGGGGGAAATGAGCAGTTCTTC.

The V call is TRBV29-1, the J call TRBJ2-2; TRBD1 aligns across 8 bases. The CDR3 extends over 13 amino acids. CDR1 and CDR2 (germline): SQVTM, ANQGSEA. V trimming: 6 bases; J trimming: 7 bases; junction bases outside the gene matches: 7. The CDR3 here is CSVRTGTGGELFF. The CDR3 DNA sequence: TGCAGCGTCCGGACAGGGACTGGCGGGGAGCTGTTTTTT.

The chain has TRBV11-2 and TRBJ2-7; perhaps TRBD1 as D (6 bases). The length of the CDR3 is 15 residues. V was cut by 2 bases and J by 2 bases, with 13 bases left in between. CDR1 and CDR2 (germline): SGHAT, FQNNGV. The CDR3 DNA follows: TGTGCCAGCAGCTTAAGTAGGGGGAACACCTACGAGCAGTACTTC. This gives the protein CASSLSRGNTYEQYF.

The chain recombines TRBV27 with TRBJ1-1; unclear D gene. CDR1 is MNHEY, CDR2 SMNVEV, per germline (reference sequence). This CDR3 contains 14 residues. V shed 3 bases and J shed 1 base, with 9 bases lying between them. CDR3 region: CASSLRERNTEAFF. The CDR3 DNA sequence: TGTGCCAGCAGTTTGAGGGAAAGGAACACTGAAGCTTTCTTT.

V and J are TRBV24-1 and TRBJ1-5; no reliable D call. Germline V CDR1 and CDR2: KGHDR, SFDVKD. The CDR3 length is 12 residues. V was pared by 1 base and J by 11 bases, with 8 bases between. This chain's CDR3 is CATSDFNGAQHF. The CDR3 DNA follows: TGTGCCACCAGTGATTTCAACGGAGCCCAGCATTTT.

The chain has TRBV9 and TRBJ2-2; D uncertain. The length of the CDR3 is 16 residues. V lost 2 bases and J 4 bases, leaving 15 bases between the germline ends. Germline V gene lookup returns CDR1 SGDLS and CDR2 YYNGEE. The CDR3 protein is CASSVDPASTTGELFF. The CDR3 DNA reads TGTGCCAGCAGCGTTGATCCAGCGAGCACCACCGGGGAGCTGTTTTTT.

A single count supports this clone. This sequence joins TRBV9 and TRBJ1-1; 7 nucleotides agree with TRBD1. Looked up from germline, CDR1 is SGDLS and CDR2 is YYNGEE. This CDR3 has 14 amino acids. V lost 3 bases to trimming and J lost 10 bases; unmatched junction nucleotides: 12. CDR3 protein: CASSAGQELLRAFF. CDR3 sequence (DNA): TGTGCCAGCAGCGCCGGACAGGAACTCTTACGAGCTTTCTTT.

This clone appeared a single time. The rearrangement uses TRBV4-2 and TRBJ2-5, with TRBD2 matching 9 bases. Germline trimming cut 0 bases from V and 5 bases from J; bases unmatched to any gene: 7. The CDR3 consists of 16 residues. Germline loops: CDR1 LGHNA, CDR2 YNFKEQ. The CDR3 DNA follows: TGTGCCAGCAGCCAAGAGGGCGGGGGGGCCTATGAGACCCAGTACTTC. Amino acid sequence: CASSQEGGGAYETQYF.

The genes are TRBV7-9 and TRBJ1-2, with D unclear. CDR1 and CDR2 (germline): SEHNR, FQNEAQ (reference sequence). V lost 5 bases and J 3 bases, leaving 10 bases between the germline ends. There are 13 residues in the CDR3. The CDR3 loop reads CASSVEAYYGYTF. The CDR3 DNA is TGTGCCAGCAGCGTAGAAGCCTACTATGGCTACACCTTC.

This clone was recorded only once. The chain uses TRBV6-5 and TRBJ1-2; 7 nucleotides line up with TRBD1. CDR3 length: 14 amino acids. Germline CDR1 is MNHEY and CDR2 is SVGAGI. V lost 6 bases and J lost 6; bases outside the gene matches: 10. This CDR3 is CASSPDRTGDGYTF. The CDR3 DNA sequence: TGTGCCAGCAGCCCCGATCGGACAGGCGATGGCTACACCTTC.

This chain connects TRBV28 to TRBJ1-4; D remains unclear. Trimming stripped 2 bases from V and 3 bases from J, with 10 bases between. This CDR3 has 15 residues. CDR1 is MDHEN and CDR2 is SYDVKM in the germline V gene. CDR3 amino acids: CASSLMTYANEKLFF. Here the CDR3 DNA reads TGTGCCAGCAGTTTAATGACTTATGCTAATGAAAAACTGTTTTTT.

The J gene is TRBJ1-1, the V gene TRBV27; 8 nucleotides line up with TRBD1. The CDR3 totals 13 residues. Per the germline V gene, CDR1 is MNHEY and CDR2 is SMNVEV (reference sequence). V trimming: 6 bases; J trimming: 7 bases; junction bases outside the gene matches: 7. In nucleotides, the CDR3 is TGTGCCAGCAGGGAGGCAGGGGGCCTTGAAGCTTTCTTT. Its protein is CASREAGGLEAFF.

This clone was seen only once. The gene calls are TRBV18 and TRBJ2-7; 11 nucleotides match TRBD1. V lost 2 bases to trimming and J lost 7 bases; unmatched junction nucleotides: 7. This CDR3 has 15 amino acids. Germline V gene lookup returns CDR1 KGHSH and CDR2 LQKENI. This CDR3 is CASSPVGQGAREQYF. The CDR3 DNA reads as TGTGCCAGCTCACCAGTAGGACAGGGGGCGAGAGAGCAGTACTTC.

This chain joins TRBV6-2 or TRBV6-3 and TRBJ2-3; D might be TRBD2 (6 bases). This CDR3 contains 14 residues. CDR1 MNHEY and CDR2 SVGEGT come from the germline V gene. Trimming removed 5 bases at V and 10 bases at J, with 19 bases between. CDR3 sequence: CASSLRPGVEAQYF. The CDR3 nucleotides read TGTGCCAGCAGTCTACGCCCGGGGGTGGAGGCGCAGTATTTT.

V is TRBV5-4 and J is TRBJ1-2; 7 nucleotides match TRBD1. Germline CDR1 reads SGHNT; CDR2 reads YYREEE (reference sequence). There are 13 residues in the CDR3. The J segment lost 6 bases and the V segment lost 0 bases, leaving 2 bases of the junction unmatched. CDR3 sequence reads: CASSLEGANGYTF. CDR3 sequence (DNA): TGTGCCAGCAGCTTGGAGGGGGCTAATGGCTACACCTTC. Based on the CDR3 plus reference TRBV5-4 and TRBJ1-2, the full variable domain is ETGVTQSPTHLIKTRGQQVTLRCSSQSGHNTVSWYQQALGQGPQFIFQYYREEENGRGNFPPRFSGLQFPNYSSELNVNALELDDSALYLCASSLEGANGYTFGSGTRLTVV.

The CDR3 bases are TGTGCCAGCAGTACCGGGGCCGCAGGGGCCGGGGAGCTGTTTTTT. This encodes CASSTGAAGAGELFF. The J gene is TRBJ2-2, the V gene TRBV2, with D possibly being TRBD1 (6 bases). The germline CDR1 and CDR2 sequences are SNHLY and FYNNEI. This CDR3 has 15 amino acids. V lost 5 bases and J 6 bases, leaving 16 bases between the germline ends.

This sequence joins TRBV29-1 and TRBJ2-6, with a tentative D call TRBD2 (6 bases). Germline V CDR1 and CDR2: SQVTM, ANQGSEA. This CDR3 has 16 amino acids. The germline V and J ends were trimmed by 3 bases and 0 bases, with 12 bases remaining between them. CDR3 in DNA: TGCAGCGTTGAGGGGGGACCATCCTCTGGGGCCAACGTCCTGACTTTC. Protein sequence: CSVEGGPSSGANVLTF.

The V gene is TRBV6-2 or TRBV6-3, the J gene TRBJ2-7; TRBD2 might be the D (5 bases). This CDR3 is built from 14 residues. Germline CDR1 is MNHEY and CDR2 is SVGEGT. Trimming took off 2 bases at V and 3 bases at J, with 11 bases between the two ends. CDR3 sequence: CASSYGGSNYEQYF. The CDR3 DNA reads as TGTGCCAGCAGTTACGGAGGCAGCAACTACGAGCAGTACTTC.

This rearrangement joins TRBV12-3 or TRBV12-4 to TRBJ2-7, with D possibly matching TRBD2 (5 bases). The CDR3 has 13 residues. Trimming took off 6 bases at V and 3 bases at J, with 12 bases between the two ends. CDR3 protein: CASSQREGYEQYF. The CDR3, as DNA: TGTGCCAGCAGCCAAAGAGAGGGCTACGAGCAGTACTTC.

V is TRBV6-6 and J is TRBJ1-2, with D perhaps TRBD1 (6 bases). Germline CDR1 MNHNY, CDR2 SVGAGI (reference sequence). The CDR3 is made up of 16 amino acids. V was shortened by 0 bases and J by 3 bases, with 14 bases between the two germline ends. CDR3 protein: CASSYSQGTYDYGYTF. CDR3 sequence (DNA): TGTGCCAGCAGTTACTCGCAGGGGACGTACGACTATGGCTACACCTTC.

The chain couples TRBV6-5 to TRBJ2-3, with 9 bases lining up with TRBD2. The ends lost 2 bases at V and 6 bases at J; junction bases unmatched: 3. CDR1 and CDR2 from the germline V gene are MNHEY and SVGAGI. CDR3 length equals 14 residues. The DNA for the CDR3 is TGTGCCAGCAGTTACAAGCGGGGGGACGATACGCAGTATTTT. As protein: CASSYKRGDDTQYF.

The chain links TRBV7-9 to TRBJ1-3; D remains ambiguous. Per germline, CDR1 SEHNR and CDR2 FQNEAQ (reference sequence). The CDR3 totals 16 residues. Trimming took off 3 bases at V and 0 bases at J, with 12 bases between the two ends. This chain's CDR3 is CASSFLRTSSGNTIYF. As DNA, the CDR3 is TGTGCCAGCAGCTTTTTAAGGACTAGCTCTGGAAACACCATATATTTT.

V gene TRBV5-4 combines with J gene TRBJ2-5; TRBD1 is a possible D gene (7 bases). This CDR3 region has 16 residues. V was clipped by 5 bases and J by 1 base, with 18 bases between them. Per germline, CDR1 SGHNT and CDR2 YYREEE (reference sequence). The CDR3 is CASRPGGSGTQETQYF. In DNA form, the CDR3 reads TGTGCCAGCAGACCAGGGGGGTCAGGGACCCAAGAGACCCAGTACTTC. The variable domain in full, completed from reference TRBV5-4 and TRBJ2-5, reads ETGVTQSPTHLIKTRGQQVTLRCSSQSGHNTVSWYQQALGQGPQFIFQYYREEENGRGNFPPRFSGLQFPNYSSELNVNALELDDSALYLCASRPGGSGTQETQYFGPGTRLLVL.

The chain employs TRBV7-9 and TRBJ2-6, with D perhaps matching TRBD1 (5 bases). This CDR3 is 15 amino acids long. Germline V gene lookup returns CDR1 SEHNR and CDR2 FQNEAQ (reference sequence). V lost 6 bases to trimming and J lost 0 bases, with 9 bases between them. CDR3 sequence: CASRQAHSGANVLTF. Written as DNA, the CDR3 is TGTGCCAGCAGACAGGCCCACTCTGGGGCCAACGTCCTGACTTTC.

V is TRBV19 and J is TRBJ2-3; 8 bases agree with TRBD1. Germline lookup yields CDR1 LNHDA and CDR2 SQIVND (reference sequence). The CDR3 is 16 residues long. The ends lost 3 bases at V and 8 bases at J; junction bases unmatched: 13. The DNA of the CDR3 is TGTGCCAGTAGTATGGGGATTCAGGGGGCGCTGGGTACGCAGTATTTT. Amino acids: CASSMGIQGALGTQYF.

V gene TRBV5-1 combines with J gene TRBJ2-3; tentative D call: TRBD2 (6 bases). Trimming cost V 2 bases and J 0 bases, with 10 bases left between them. Germline CDR1 is SGHRS and CDR2 is YFSETQ. CDR3 length: 15 amino acids. The CDR3 loop reads CASSFRTTSTDTQYF. CDR3 in DNA: TGCGCCAGCAGCTTTCGGACTACTAGCACAGATACGCAGTATTTT.